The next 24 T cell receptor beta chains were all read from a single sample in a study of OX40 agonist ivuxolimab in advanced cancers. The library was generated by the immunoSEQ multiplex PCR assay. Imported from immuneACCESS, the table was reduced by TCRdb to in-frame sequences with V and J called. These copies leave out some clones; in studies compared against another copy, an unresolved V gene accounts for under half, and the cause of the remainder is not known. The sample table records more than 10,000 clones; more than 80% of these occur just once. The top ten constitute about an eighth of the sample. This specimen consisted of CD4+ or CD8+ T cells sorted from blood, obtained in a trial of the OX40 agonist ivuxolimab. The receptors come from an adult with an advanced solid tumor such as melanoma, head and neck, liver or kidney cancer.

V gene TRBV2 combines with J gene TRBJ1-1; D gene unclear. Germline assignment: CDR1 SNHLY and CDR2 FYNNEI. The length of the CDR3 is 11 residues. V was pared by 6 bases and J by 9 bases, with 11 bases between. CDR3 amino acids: CASREGLQAFF. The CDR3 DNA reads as TGTGCCAGCAGGGAGGGTCTGCAAGCTTTCTTT.

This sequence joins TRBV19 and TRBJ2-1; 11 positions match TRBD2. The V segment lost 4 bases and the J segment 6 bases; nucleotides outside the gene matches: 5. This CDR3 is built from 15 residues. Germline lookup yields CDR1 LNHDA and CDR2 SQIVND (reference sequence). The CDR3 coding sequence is TGTGCCAGTAGTAAGGGACTAGCGGAGCTCAATGAGCAGTTCTTC. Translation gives CASSKGLAELNEQFF.

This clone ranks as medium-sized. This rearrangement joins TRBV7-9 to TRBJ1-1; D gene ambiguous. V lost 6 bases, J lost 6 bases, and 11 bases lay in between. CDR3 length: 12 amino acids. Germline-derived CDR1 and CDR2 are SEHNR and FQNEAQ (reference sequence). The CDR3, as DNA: TGTGCCAGCAGTAGCGGTGGGGCTGAAGCTTTCTTT. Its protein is CASSSGGAEAFF.

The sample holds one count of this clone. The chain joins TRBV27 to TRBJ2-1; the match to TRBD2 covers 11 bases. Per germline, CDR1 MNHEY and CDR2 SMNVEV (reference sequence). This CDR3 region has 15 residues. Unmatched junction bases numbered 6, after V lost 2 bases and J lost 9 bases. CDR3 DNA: TGTGCCAGCAGTTTAATACTAGCGGGAGAGGTTGAGCAGTTCTTC. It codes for CASSLILAGEVEQFF.

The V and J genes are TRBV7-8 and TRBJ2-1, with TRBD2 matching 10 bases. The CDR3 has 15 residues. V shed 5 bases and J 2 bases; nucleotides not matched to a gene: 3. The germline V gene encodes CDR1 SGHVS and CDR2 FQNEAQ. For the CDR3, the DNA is TGTGCCAGCAGCCCAAGCGGGGGGGCCTACAATGAGCAGTTCTTC. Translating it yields CASSPSGGAYNEQFF.

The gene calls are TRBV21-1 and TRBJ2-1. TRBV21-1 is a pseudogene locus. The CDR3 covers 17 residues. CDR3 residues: CASSNAALSQVNNEQFF. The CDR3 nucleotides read TGTGCCAGCAGCAACGCCGCCCTGTCTCAAGTTAACAATGAGCAGTTCTTC.

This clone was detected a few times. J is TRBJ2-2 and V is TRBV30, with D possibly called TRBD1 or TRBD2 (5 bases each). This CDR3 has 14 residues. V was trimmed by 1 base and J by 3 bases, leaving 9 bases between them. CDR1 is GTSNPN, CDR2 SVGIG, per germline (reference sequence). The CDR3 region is CAWSDGTDTGELFF. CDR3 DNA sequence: TGTGCCTGGAGTGATGGGACGGACACCGGGGAGCTGTTTTTT.

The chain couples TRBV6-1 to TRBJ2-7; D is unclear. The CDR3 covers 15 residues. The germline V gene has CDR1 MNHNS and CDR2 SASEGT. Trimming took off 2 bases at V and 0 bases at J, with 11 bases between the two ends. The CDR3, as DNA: TGTGCCAGCAGTGAATGGAAGCGAAACTCCTACGAGCAGTACTTC. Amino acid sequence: CASSEWKRNSYEQYF.

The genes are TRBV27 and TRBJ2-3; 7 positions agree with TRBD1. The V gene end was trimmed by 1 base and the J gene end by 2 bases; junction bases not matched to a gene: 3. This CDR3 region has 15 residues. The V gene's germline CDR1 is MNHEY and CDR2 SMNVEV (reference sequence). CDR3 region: CASSLYRGPTDTQYF. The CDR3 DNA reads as TGTGCCAGCAGTTTATACAGGGGTCCCACAGATACGCAGTATTTT.

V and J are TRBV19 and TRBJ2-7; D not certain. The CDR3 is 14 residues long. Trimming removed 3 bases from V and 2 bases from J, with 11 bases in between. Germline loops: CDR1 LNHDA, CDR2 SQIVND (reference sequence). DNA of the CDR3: TGTGCCAGTAGTATTCTGGGGATTGCCTACGAGCAGTACTTC. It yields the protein CASSILGIAYEQYF.

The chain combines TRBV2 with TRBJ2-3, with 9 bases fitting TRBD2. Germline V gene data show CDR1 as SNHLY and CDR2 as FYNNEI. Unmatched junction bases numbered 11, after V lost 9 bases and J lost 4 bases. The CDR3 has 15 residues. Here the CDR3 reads CASQETSGSPDTQYF. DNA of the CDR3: TGTGCCAGTCAGGAGACTAGCGGTTCACCAGATACGCAGTATTTT.

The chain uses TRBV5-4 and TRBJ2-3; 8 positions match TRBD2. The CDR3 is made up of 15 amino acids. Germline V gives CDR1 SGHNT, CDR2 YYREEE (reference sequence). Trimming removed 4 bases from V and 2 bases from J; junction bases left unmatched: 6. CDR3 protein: CASSLSGSLTDTQYF. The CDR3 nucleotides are TGTGCCAGCAGCCTCAGCGGGAGCCTCACAGATACGCAGTATTTT.

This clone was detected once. This chain's CDR3 is CASSVAAGPGEEQYF. CDR3 nucleotides: TGTGCCAGCAGCGTAGCGGCAGGCCCGGGGGAAGAGCAGTACTTC. The chain combines TRBV9 with TRBJ2-7, with D perhaps TRBD2 (6 bases). Germline CDR1 reads SGDLS; CDR2 reads YYNGEE. The length of the CDR3 is 15 residues. The germline V and J ends were trimmed by 0 bases and 7 bases, with 17 bases remaining between them.

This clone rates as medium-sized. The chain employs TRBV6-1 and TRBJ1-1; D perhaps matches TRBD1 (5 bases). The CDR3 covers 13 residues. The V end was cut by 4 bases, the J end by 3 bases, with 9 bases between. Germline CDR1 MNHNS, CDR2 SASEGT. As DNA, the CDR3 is TGTGCCAGCAGTGCAGGGTCATACACTGAAGCTTTCTTT. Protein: CASSAGSYTEAFF.

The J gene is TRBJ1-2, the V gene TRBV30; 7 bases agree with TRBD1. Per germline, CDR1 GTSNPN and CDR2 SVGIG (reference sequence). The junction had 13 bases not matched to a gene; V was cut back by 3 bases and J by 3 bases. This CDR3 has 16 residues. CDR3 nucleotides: TGTGCCTGGAGAAGGCAACCGGACAGGCCGGACTATGGCTACACCTTC. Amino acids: CAWRRQPDRPDYGYTF.

CDR3 in amino acids: CASKGGELFF. Written as DNA, the CDR3 is TGTGCCAGCAAAGGTGGGGAGCTGTTTTTT. V and J are TRBV2 and TRBJ2-2, with D hard to call. Trimming took off 7 bases at V and 8 bases at J, with 5 bases between the two ends. Germline loops: CDR1 SNHLY, CDR2 FYNNEI. The CDR3 contains 10 residues.

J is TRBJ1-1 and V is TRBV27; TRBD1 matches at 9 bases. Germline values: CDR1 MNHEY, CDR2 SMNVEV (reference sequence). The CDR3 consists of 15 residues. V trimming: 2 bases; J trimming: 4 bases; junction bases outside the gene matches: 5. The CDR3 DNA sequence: TGTGCCAGCAGTTTAGCCGCGACAGGGGGCACTGAAGCTTTCTTT. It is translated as CASSLAATGGTEAFF.

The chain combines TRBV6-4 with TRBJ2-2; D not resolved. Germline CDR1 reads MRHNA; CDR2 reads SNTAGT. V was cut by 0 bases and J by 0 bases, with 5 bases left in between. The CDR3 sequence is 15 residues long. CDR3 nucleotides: TGTGCCAGCAGTGACTCCGACTCGAACACCGGGGAGCTGTTTTTT. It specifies CASSDSDSNTGELFF.

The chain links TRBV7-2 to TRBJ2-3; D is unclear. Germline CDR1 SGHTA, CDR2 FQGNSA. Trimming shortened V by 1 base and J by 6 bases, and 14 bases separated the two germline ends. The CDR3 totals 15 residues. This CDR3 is CASSLGYSNLDTQYF. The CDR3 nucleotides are TGTGCCAGCAGCTTAGGGTATTCTAATTTGGATACGCAGTATTTT. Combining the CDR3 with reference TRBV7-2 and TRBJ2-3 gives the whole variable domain GAGVSQSPSNKVTEKGKDVELRCDPISGHTALYWYRQSLGQGLEFLIYFQGNSAPDKSGLPSDRFSAERTGGSVSTLTIQRTQQEDSAVYLCASSLGYSNLDTQYFGPGTRLTVL.

CDR3 coding DNA: TGTGCCAGCAGTGAAGACCTAGCGACATCCATCAATGAGCAGTTCTTC. Protein product: CASSEDLATSINEQFF. The J gene is TRBJ2-1, the V gene TRBV2; tentatively, D is TRBD2 (6 bases). The CDR3 runs to 16 residues. V lost 1 base to trimming and J lost 6 bases, with 16 bases between them. Per germline, CDR1 SNHLY and CDR2 FYNNEI.

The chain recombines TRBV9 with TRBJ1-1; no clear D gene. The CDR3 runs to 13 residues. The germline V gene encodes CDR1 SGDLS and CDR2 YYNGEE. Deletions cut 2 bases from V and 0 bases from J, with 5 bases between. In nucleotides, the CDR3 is TGTGCCAGCAGCGTTGGTATGAACACTGAAGCTTTCTTT. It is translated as CASSVGMNTEAFF.

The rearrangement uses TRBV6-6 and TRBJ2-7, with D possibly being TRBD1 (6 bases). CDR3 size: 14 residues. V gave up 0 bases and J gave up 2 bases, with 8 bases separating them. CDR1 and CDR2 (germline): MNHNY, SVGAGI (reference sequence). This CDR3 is CASSYSNRAYEQYF. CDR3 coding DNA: TGTGCCAGCAGTTACTCGAACAGGGCCTACGAGCAGTACTTC.

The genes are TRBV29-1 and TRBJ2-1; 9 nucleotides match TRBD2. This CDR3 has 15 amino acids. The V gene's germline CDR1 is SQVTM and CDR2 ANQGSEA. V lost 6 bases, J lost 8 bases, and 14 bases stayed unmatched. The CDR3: CSVRGLAGPRDEQFF. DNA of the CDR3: TGCAGCGTGAGGGGTCTAGCGGGGCCCAGGGATGAGCAGTTCTTC.

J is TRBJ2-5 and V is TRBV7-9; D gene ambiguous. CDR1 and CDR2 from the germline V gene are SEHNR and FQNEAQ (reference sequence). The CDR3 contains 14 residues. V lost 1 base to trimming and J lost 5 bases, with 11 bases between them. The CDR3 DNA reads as TGTGCCAGCAGCTTAGAGGTGGGCTCGGAGACCCAGTACTTC. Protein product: CASSLEVGSETQYF.